A selection of T cell receptor beta chains follows, all from one sample in a study of cytomegalovirus exposure and HLA in healthy donors. The repertoire was sequenced with immunoSEQ multiplex PCR; TCRdb's copy has only in-frame clones and lacks some. The data contain around 180,000 clones, approximately 80% of them singletons. The sample consisted of PBMCs. Receptor source: a girl aged 2-10 years in good health and CMV-seropositive. The CDR3 runs from the conserved cysteine through the conserved F or W. The size field is filled for only some rows; it gives once, few, many or a size class.

CASSQDWPSYEQYF,TRBV4-1,.,TRBJ2-7
CASSEYEQGANYGYTF,TRBV25-1,.,TRBJ1-2
CASRIRDAPGELFF,TRBV2,.,TRBJ2-2
CASSLAGEFGNEQFF,TRBV7-3,once,TRBJ2-1
CASSLEQKNTEAFF,TRBV5-1,.,TRBJ1-1
CASSLRGQVSGNTIYF,TRBV11-3,.,TRBJ1-3
CASSTEGLAGGPGGTDTQYF,TRBV21-1,.,TRBJ2-3
CASSLIQTEQETQYF,TRBV5-4,.,TRBJ2-5
CASSVGGREDETQYF,TRBV9,.,TRBJ2-5
CASSPIGTVNEQFF,TRBV5-1,.,TRBJ2-1
CASRGTGVGNTIYF,TRBV6-1,once,TRBJ1-3
CASSLNSPGDTQYF,TRBV27,.,TRBJ2-3
CASSQPGGGGYTF,TRBV4-1,few,TRBJ1-2
CAISGGLGGDKNIQYF,TRBV10-3,.,TRBJ2-4
CASSWDRAGEQYF,TRBV10-1,.,.
CASSSVPAGQGTASGNTIYF,TRBV5-1,.,TRBJ1-3
CASSLVWGPVDTQYF,TRBV5-4,once,TRBJ2-3
CASSWTGYEQYF,TRBV5-1,.,TRBJ2-7
CASSKLAGGETQYF,TRBV28,.,TRBJ2-5
CAISSGGSSDTQYF,TRBV6-1,.,TRBJ2-3
CASSPETSGGAYEQFF,TRBV5-6,.,TRBJ2-1
CASSLRFEAFF,TRBV28,.,TRBJ1-1
CASSEIFPYRGQGSPLHF,TRBV6-1,.,TRBJ1-6
CASSGGENTIYF,TRBV9,.,TRBJ1-3
CASSWTGVMDGYTF,TRBV5-1,.,TRBJ1-2
CASSASGRTSAQYF,TRBV19,.,TRBJ2-3
CASSLGQGARGYTF,TRBV5-1,.,TRBJ1-2
CASSIATGGGETQYF,TRBV19,.,TRBJ2-5
CASRPSGSGDTQYF,TRBV5-1,.,TRBJ2-3
CASSRTGDNEKLFF,TRBV6-5,.,TRBJ1-4
CATTPAGDYNEQFF,TRBV5-1,.,TRBJ2-1
CASIGLAGSEQYF,TRBV13,few,TRBJ2-7
CASSPIQGPIGNTIYF,TRBV4-2,.,TRBJ1-3